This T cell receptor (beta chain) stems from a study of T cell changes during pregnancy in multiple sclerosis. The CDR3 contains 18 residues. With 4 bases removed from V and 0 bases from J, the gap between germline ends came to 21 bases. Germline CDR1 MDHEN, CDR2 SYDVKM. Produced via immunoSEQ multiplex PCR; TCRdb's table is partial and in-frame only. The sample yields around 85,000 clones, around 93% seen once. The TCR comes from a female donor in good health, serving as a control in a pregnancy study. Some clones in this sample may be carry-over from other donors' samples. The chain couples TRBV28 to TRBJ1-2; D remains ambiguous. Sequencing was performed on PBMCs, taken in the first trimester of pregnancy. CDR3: CASSSHHSRVETNYGYTF. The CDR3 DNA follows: TGTGCCAGCAGTTCACACCATTCCCGGGTAGAAACTAACTATGGCTACACCTTC.